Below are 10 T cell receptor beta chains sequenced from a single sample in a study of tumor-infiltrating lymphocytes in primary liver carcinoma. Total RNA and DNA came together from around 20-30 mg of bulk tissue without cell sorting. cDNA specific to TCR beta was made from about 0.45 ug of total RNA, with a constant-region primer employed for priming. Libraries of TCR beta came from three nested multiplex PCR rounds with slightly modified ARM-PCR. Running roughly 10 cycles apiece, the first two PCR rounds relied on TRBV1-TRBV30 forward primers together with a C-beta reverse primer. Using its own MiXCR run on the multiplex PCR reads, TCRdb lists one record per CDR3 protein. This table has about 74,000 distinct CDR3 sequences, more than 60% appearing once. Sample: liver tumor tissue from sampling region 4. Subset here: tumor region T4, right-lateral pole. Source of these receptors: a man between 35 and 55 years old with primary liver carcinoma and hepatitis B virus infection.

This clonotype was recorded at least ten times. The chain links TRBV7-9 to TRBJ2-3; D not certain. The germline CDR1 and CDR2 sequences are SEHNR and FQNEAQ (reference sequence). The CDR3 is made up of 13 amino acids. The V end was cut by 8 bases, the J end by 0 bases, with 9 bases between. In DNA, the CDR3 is TGTGCCAGCGAAAGCGAGAGCACAGATACGCAGTATTTT. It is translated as CASESESTDTQYF.

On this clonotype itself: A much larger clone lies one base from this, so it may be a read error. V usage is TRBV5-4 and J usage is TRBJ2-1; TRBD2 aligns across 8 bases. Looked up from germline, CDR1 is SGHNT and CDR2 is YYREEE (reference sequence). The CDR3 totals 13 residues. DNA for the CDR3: TGTGCCAGCAGCTTAGCGGGAGACGTTGAGCAGCTCTTC. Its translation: CASSLAGDVEQLF. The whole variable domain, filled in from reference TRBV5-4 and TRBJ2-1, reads ETGVTQSPTHLIKTRGQQVTLRCSSQSGHNTVSWYQQALGQGPQFIFQYYREEENGRGNFPPRFSGLQFPNYSSELNVNALELDDSALYLCASSLAGDVEQLFGPGTRLTVL.

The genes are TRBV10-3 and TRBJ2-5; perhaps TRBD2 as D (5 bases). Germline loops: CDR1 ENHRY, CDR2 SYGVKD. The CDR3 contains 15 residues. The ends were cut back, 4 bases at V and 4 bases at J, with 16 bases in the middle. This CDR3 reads CAISGQAPEGETQYF. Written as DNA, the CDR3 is TGTGCCATCAGTGGCCAGGCACCCGAGGGAGAGACCCAGTACTTC.

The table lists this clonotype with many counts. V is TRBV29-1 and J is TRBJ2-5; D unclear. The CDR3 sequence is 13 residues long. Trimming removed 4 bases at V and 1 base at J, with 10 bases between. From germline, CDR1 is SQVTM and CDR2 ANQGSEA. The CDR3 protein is CSVAPLGQETQYF. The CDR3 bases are TGCAGCGTTGCCCCCCTCGGCCAAGAGACCCAGTACTTC.

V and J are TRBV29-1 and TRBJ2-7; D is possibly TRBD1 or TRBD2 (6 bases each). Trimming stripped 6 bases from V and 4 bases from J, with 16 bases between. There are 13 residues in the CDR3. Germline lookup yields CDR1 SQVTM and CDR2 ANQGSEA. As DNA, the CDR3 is TGCAGCGTCGGGGAGAGGGGGGAGTACGAGCAGTACTTC. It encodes CSVGERGEYEQYF.

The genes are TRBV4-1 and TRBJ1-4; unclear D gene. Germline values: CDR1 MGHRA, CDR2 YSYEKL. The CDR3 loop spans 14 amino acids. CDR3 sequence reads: CTSSQDQLNEKLFF. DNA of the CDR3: TGCACTAGCAGCCAAGATCAGCTAAATGAAAAACTGTTTTTT.

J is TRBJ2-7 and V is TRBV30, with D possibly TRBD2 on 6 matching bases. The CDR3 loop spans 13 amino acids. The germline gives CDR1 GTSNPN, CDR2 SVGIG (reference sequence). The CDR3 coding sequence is TGTGCATGGGCCTCGGGGGAGGTGAGTGAGCAGTACTTC. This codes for CAWASGEVSEQYF.

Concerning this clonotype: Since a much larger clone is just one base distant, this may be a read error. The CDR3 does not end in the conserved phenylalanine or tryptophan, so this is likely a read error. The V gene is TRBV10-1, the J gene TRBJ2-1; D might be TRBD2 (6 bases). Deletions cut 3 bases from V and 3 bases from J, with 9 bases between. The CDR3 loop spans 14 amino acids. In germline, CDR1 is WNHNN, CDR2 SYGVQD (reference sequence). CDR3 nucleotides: TGCGCCAGCAGTGATGGGACTGGCTACAATGAGCAGTTCCTC. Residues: CASSDGTGYNEQFL.

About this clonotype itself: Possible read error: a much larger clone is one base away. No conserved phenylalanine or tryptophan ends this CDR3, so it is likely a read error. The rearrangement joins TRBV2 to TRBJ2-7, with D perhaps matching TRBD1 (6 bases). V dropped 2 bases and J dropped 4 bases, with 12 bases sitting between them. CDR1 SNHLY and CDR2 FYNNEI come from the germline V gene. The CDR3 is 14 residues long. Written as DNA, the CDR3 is TGTGCCAGCAGTGAACCCAGGGGTGGGTACGAGCAGTACCTC. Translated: CASSEPRGGYEQYL.

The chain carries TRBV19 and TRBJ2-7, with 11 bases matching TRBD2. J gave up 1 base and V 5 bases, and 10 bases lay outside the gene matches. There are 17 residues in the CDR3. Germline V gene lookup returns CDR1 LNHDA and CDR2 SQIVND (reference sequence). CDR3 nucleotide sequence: TGTGCCAGTAGTCCGCTAGCGGGAGGTACCAATTCCTACGAGCAGTACTTC. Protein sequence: CASSPLAGGTNSYEQYF.